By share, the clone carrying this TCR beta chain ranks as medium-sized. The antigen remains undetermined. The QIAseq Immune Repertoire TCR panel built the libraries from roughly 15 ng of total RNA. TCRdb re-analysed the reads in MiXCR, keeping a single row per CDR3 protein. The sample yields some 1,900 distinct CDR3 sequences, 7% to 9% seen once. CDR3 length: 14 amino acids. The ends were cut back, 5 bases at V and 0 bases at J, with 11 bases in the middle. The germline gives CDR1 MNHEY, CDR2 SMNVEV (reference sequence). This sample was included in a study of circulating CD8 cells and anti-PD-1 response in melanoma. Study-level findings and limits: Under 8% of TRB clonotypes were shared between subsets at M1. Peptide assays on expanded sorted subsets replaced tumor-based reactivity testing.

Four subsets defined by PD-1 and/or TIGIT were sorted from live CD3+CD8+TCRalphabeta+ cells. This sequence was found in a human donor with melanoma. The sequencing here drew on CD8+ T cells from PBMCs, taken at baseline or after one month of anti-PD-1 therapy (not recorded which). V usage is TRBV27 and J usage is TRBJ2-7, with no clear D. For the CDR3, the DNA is TGTGCCAGCAGTCTTACCGCTCGCTCCTACGAGCAGTACTTC. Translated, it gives CASSLTARSYEQYF.